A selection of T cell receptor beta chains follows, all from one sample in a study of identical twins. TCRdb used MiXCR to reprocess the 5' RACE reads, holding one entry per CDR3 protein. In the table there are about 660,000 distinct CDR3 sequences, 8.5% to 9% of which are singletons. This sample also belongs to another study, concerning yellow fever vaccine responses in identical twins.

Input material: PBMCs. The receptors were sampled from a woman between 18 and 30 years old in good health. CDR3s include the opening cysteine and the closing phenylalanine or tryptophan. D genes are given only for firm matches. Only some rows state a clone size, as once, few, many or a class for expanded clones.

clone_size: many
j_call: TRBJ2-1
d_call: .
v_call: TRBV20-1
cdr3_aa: CSAIRGGNEQFF
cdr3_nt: TGCAGTGCTATCAGAGGGGGAAATGAGCAGTTCTTC

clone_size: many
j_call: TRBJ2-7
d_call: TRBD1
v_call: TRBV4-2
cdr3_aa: CASSPARTGTYEQYF
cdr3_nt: TGTGCCAGCAGCCCAGCCCGGACAGGGACCTACGAGCAGTACTTC

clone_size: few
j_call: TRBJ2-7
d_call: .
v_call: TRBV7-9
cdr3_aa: CASRQTGPGEQYF
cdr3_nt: TGTGCCAGCAGGCAGACGGGACCGGGCGAGCAGTACTTC

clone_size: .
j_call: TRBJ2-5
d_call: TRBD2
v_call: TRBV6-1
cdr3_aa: CASGSSGGEGTQYF
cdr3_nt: TGTGCCAGCGGGTCTAGCGGGGGCGAGGGGACCCAGTACTTC

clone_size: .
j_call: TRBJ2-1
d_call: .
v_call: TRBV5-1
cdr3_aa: CASSSSRVAYNEQFF
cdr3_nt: TGCGCCAGCAGCTCATCCAGGGTTGCCTACAATGAGCAGTTCTTC

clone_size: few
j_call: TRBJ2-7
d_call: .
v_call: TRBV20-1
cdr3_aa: CSAPGQTSYEQYF
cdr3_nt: TGCAGTGCTCCCGGACAGACCTCCTACGAGCAGTACTTC

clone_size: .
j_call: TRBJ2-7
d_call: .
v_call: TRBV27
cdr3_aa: CASSLGFRTDYEQYF
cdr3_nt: TGTGCCAGCAGTTTGGGCTTCCGGACAGACTACGAGCAGTACTTC

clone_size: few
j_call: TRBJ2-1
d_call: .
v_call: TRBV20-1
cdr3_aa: CSALSGLNNEQFF
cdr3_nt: TGCAGTGCGTTGTCGGGGCTAAACAATGAGCAGTTCTTC

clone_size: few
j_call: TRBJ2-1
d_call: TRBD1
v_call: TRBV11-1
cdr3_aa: CASKTGTGGVGAGNEQFF
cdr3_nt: TGTGCCAGCAAAACCGGGACAGGGGGCGTGGGAGCGGGCAATGAGCAGTTCTTC

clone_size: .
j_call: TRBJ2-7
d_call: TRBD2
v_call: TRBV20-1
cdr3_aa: CSAIESRGTSGREQYF
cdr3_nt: TGCAGTGCCATAGAGTCACGTGGGACTAGCGGGAGGGAGCAGTACTTC

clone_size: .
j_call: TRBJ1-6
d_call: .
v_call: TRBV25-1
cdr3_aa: CASSEYTSPLHF
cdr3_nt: TGTGCCAGCAGTGAATACACTTCACCCCTCCACTTT

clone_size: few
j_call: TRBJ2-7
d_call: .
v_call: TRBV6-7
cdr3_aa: CASSYLPGAYEQYF
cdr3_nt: TGTGCCAGCAGTTATTTACCAGGGGCCTACGAGCAGTACTTC

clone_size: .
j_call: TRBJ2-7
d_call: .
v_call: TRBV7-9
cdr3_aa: CASSSHRGPYEQYF
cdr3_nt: TGTGCCAGCAGTTCCCATAGGGGTCCCTACGAGCAGTACTTC

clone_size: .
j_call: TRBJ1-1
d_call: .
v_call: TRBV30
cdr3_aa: CAWSPSNTEAFF
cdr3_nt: TGTGCCTGGAGTCCCTCCAACACTGAAGCTTTCTTT